The entry that follows covers one T cell receptor (beta chain) sequence. Its cognate antigen is unknown. These data originate in a study of post-analysis software for immune sequencing data. Overall study context: In terms of disease course, relapsing-remitting, secondary progressive and progressive-relapsing multiple sclerosis were included.

Germline CDR1 reads LGHDT; CDR2 reads YNNKEL (reference sequence). The CDR3 sequence is 15 residues long. Trimming cost V 2 bases and J 3 bases, with 14 bases left between them. Findings and caveats of the study: When patients were compared with controls, 4 or 5 TRBV segments were more frequent, TRBV5-6, TRBV5-1 and TRBV20-1 among them. Multiple sclerosis was associated with a significant reduction in normalized Chao1 diversity relative to controls. Batch-matched samples strongly co-clustered by F measure.

The library was made from cDNA and included unique molecular identifiers. One entry per CDR3 protein, called by TCRdb with MiXCR from the PCR reads. The repertoire has hundreds of thousands of distinct CDR3 sequences, 59% of them found once; the top ten carry about 11%. The chain is built from TRBV3-1 and TRBJ2-7; D not certain. The origin of this receptor is a girl aged 2 to 9 with multiple sclerosis. Sequencing was performed on blood. In DNA form, the CDR3 reads TGTGCCAGCAGCCAACAGACTGTTGGGGTCTACGAGCAGTACTTC. Its translation is CASSQQTVGVYEQYF.